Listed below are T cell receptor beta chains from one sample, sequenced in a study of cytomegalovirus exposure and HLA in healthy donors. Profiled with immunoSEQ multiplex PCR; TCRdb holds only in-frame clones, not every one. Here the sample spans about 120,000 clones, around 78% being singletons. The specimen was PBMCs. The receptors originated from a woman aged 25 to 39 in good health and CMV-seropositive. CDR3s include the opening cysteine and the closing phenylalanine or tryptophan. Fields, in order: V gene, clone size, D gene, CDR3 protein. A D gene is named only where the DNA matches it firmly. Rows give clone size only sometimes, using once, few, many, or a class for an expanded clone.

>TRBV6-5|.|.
CARPGQIYTEAFF
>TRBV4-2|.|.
CASSWGGGEAEQYF
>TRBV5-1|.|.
CASSLGQDPGNTIYF
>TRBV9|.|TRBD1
CASSVRTGEYSGNTIYF
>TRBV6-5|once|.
CACRTSAYGYTF
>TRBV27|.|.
CASMARRGLSGANVLTF
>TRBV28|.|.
CASSLYAGRVDGYTF
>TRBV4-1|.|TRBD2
CASSQDGLAGETQYF
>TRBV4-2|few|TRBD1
CASSEGQMNTEAFF
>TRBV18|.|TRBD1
CASSSKPGQSWETQYF
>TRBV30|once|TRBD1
CAWSLQGNYGYTF
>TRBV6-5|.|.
CASRTREGRSEQYF
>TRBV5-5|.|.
CASSLDQVGGEQYF
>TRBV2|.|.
CASHGQTYEQYF
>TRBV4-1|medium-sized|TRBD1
CASSQNRDSYYEQYF
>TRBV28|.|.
CASSRAGVGEKLFF
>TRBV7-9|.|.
CASSLAWQQFF
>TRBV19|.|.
CASSGSAGTNSPLHF
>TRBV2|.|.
CASRLFESNSPLHF
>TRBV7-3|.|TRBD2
CASSSTGGYYNEQFF
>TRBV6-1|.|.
CASSELQLAYEQYF
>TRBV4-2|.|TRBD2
CASSQVGLAGGPGYNEQFF
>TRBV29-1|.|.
CSVETPGHLNTGELFF
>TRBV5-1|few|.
CASSLDRVNYGYTF